The T cell receptor beta chain under discussion was sequenced for a study of CD8+ T cells in alopecia areata. General study points: Clarity of TCR sharing across patients fell short of that in mice, possibly HLA-related. Scalp samples also yield sequences of resident alphabeta T cells from normal skin. An increase in clonality over normal scalp was evident in lesional scalp, especially alopecia totalis/universalis.

Turning to this clone: Its antigen remains unknown.

PBMCs, the starting material, were the source of sorted CD4+ and CD8+ T cells. Germline CDR1 ENHRY, CDR2 SYGVKD. Trimming pared 3 bases from V and 7 bases from J, leaving 7 bases between. The CDR3 length is 11 residues. RNA was isolated and reverse transcribed to cDNA, the sequencing template. The assay was immunoSEQ multiplex PCR, and TCRdb's table has in-frame clones only and misses some. The table shows 120,000 to 150,000 clones, with roughly 58% occurring only once. The origin of this receptor is a human donor in good health. The rearrangement joins TRBV10-3 to TRBJ2-7; D remains unclear. Material for sequencing was CD8+ T cells sorted from blood. For the CDR3, the DNA is TGTGCCATCAGTGACGTCCCGGAGCAGTACTTC. This encodes CAISDVPEQYF.